The clone carrying this TCR beta chain was seen ten or more times. The antigen is not known. Clinical symptoms, serum thyroxine, TRAb, thyroid ultrasound and orbital computed tomography informed diagnoses. Over 8 ml fresh peripheral blood yielded the PBMCs. Regions amplified from RNA transcripts were the TCR beta CDR3 regions. The TCR CDR3 was amplified in a first-round RT-PCR using the HTBI primer set. TCRdb fed the multiplex PCR reads into MiXCR, producing one record per CDR3 protein. The table has hundreds of thousands of distinct CDR3 sequences, roughly 15% seen once; the top ten hold 28%. The data stem from a study of T cells in Graves' hyperthyroidism and ophthalmopathy. Study results and caveats: Ophthalmopathy, which appeared later, was predicted by the model a median about 6 months before onset. Blood held most thyroid clonotypes expanded above 0.001 frequency.

The material sequenced was blood. The sequence came from a woman aged 18-30 years with Graves' ophthalmopathy.

As DNA, the CDR3 is TGTGCCAGCAGTCCGCGGACAGGGGAGCGCTACGAGCAGTACTTC. Translated, it gives CASSPRTGERYEQYF. The chain uses TRBV27 and TRBJ2-7, with TRBD1 matching 9 bases. This CDR3 region has 15 residues. The germline V gene has CDR1 MNHEY and CDR2 SMNVEV (reference sequence). Trimming cost V 5 bases and J 3 bases; bases outside gene matches: 8.